In this sample, the clone carrying this T cell receptor beta chain turned up once. Its antigen is not known. This CDR3 has 14 residues. CDR1 MNHNY and CDR2 SVGAGI come from the germline V gene (reference sequence). V gave up 0 bases and J gave up 4 bases, with 8 bases separating them. This sample was included in a study of CD4 T cells in relation to SARS-CoV-2 and coronaviruses. Profiled with immunoSEQ multiplex PCR; TCRdb holds only in-frame clones, not every one. The data hold about 40,000 clones, with about four fifths observed a single time. The chain combines TRBV6-6 with TRBJ2-3; maybe TRBD1 (6 bases). The receptor comes from an adult with COVID-19. The sample comprised naive CD4+ T cells from PBMCs, cultured in vitro. Subset noted: naive CD4+ T cells isolated by negative enrichment. CDR3 residues: CASSYSGASDTQYF. CDR3 bases: TGTGCCAGCAGTTACTCGGGGGCATCAGATACGCAGTATTTT.